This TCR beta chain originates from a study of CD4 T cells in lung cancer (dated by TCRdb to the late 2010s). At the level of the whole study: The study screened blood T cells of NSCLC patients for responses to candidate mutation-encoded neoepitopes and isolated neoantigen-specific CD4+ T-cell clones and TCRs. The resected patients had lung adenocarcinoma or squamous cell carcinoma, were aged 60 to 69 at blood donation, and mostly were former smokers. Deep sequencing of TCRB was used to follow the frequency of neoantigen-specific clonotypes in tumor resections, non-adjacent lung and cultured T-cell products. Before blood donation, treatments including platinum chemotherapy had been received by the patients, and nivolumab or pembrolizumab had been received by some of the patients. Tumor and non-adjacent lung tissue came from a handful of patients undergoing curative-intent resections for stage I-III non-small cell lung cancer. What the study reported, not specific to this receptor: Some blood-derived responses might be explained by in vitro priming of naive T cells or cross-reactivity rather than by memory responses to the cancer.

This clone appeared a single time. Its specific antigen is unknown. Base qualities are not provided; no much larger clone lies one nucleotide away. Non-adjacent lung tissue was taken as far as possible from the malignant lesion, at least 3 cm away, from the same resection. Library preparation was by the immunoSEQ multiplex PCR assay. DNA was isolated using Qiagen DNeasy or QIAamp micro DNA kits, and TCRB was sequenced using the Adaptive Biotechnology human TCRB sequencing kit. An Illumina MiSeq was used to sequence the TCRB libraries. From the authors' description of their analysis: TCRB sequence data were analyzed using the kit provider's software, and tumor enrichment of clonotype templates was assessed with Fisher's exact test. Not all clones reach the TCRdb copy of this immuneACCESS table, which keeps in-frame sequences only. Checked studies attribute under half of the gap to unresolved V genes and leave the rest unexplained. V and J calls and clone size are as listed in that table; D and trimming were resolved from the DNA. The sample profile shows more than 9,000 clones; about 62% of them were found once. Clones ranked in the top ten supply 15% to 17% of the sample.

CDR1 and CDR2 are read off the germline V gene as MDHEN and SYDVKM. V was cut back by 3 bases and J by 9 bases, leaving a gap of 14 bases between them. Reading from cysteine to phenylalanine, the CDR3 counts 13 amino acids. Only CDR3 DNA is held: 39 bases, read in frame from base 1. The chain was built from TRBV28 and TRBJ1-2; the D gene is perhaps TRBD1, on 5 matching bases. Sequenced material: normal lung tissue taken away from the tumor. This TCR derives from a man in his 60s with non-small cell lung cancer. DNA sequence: TGTGCCAGCAGTTTGAGGACAACGAGGAGCTACACCTTC. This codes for CASSLRTTRSYTF.